These T cell receptor beta chains were read from a single sample in a study of blood T cells in healthy people across ages. TCRdb reanalysed the 5' RACE reads using MiXCR and keeps one entry per CDR3 protein. The data contain 500,000 to 550,000 distinct CDR3 sequences, approximately 25% of them singletons. These sequences were also reported in another study, on T cells of mothers and their children.

Sequenced material: blood. Receptors originate from a boy younger than 18 in good health. Each CDR3 is given with its conserved first and last residue. Fields, in order: J gene, clone size, D gene, V gene, CDR3 protein, CDR3 DNA. D genes are given only for firm matches. The size entry is marked missing in some rows and otherwise reads once, few, many or a size class.

>TRBJ2-7|NA|NA|TRBV13
CASSLRSSERYF
TGTGCCAGCAGCTTGCGTTCGAGCGAGCGGTACTTC
>TRBJ2-1|NA|NA|TRBV7-9
CASSPRARGDEQFF
TGTGCCAGCAGCCCACGAGCTAGGGGAGATGAGCAGTTCTTC
>TRBJ2-3|few|NA|TRBV7-3
CASSPGGPYTDTQYF
TGTGCCAGCAGCCCCGGGGGGCCCTACACAGATACGCAGTATTTT
>TRBJ1-3|NA|NA|TRBV6-5
CASSIQASSGNTIYF
TGTGCCAGCAGCATACAGGCATCCTCTGGAAACACCATATATTTT
>TRBJ2-3|many|NA|TRBV7-3
CASSSTGGSTDTQYF
TGTGCCAGCAGCTCAACCGGGGGTTCCACAGATACGCAGTATTTT
>TRBJ2-5|NA|NA|TRBV19
CASSLGEGTETQYF
TGTGCCAGTAGCCTAGGAGAGGGGACAGAGACCCAGTACTTC
>TRBJ1-2|few|NA|TRBV12-3/TRBV12-4
CASSLLMGATYGYTF
TGTGCCAGCAGTTTACTAATGGGGGCTACTTATGGCTACACCTTC
>TRBJ1-4|few|NA|TRBV29-1
CSVISDNQKLFF
TGCAGCGTTATAAGTGACAATCAAAAACTGTTTTTT
>TRBJ1-3|NA|TRBD1|TRBV28
CASRVPTGTAGPSRGNTIYF
TGTGCCAGCAGAGTACCGACCGGGACAGCTGGGCCCTCGAGAGGAAACACCATATATTTT
>TRBJ2-3|few|TRBD1|TRBV11-2
CASSYGQGRTDTQYF
TGTGCCAGCAGCTACGGACAGGGTCGCACAGATACGCAGTATTTT
>TRBJ1-1|few|NA|TRBV12-3/TRBV12-4
CASSFAGRSTEAFF
TGTGCCAGCAGTTTTGCAGGTCGTAGCACTGAAGCTTTCTTT
>TRBJ2-5|many|TRBD1|TRBV30
CAWSLVPGTGGETQYF
TGTGCCTGGAGTTTGGTCCCCGGGACAGGGGGTGAGACCCAGTACTTC
>TRBJ2-5|NA|TRBD2|TRBV7-2
CASMLAGAVQETQYF
TGCGCCAGCATGCTAGCGGGAGCGGTCCAAGAGACCCAGTACTTC
>TRBJ1-2|NA|NA|TRBV12-3/TRBV12-4
CASSYTGTPYGYTF
TGTGCCAGCAGCTACACCGGGACACCCTATGGCTACACCTTC
>TRBJ1-2|NA|TRBD1|TRBV25-1
CASSARDSRNGYTF
TGTGCCAGCAGTGCACGGGACAGCCGGAATGGCTACACCTTC
>TRBJ2-1|NA|NA|TRBV5-6
CASSLLSFNNEQFF
TGTGCCAGCAGCTTACTATCCTTCAACAATGAGCAGTTCTTC
>TRBJ2-7|NA|NA|TRBV20-1
CSARDLTAYEQYF
TGCAGTGCTAGAGATTTGACAGCCTACGAGCAGTACTTC
>TRBJ1-2|few|NA|TRBV28
CASSLFRRPSGTRGYTF
TGTGCCAGCAGTTTGTTCCGCCGCCCCTCGGGGACGAGGGGCTACACCTTC
>TRBJ2-1|few|TRBD2|TRBV28
CASSTGGILEQFF
TGTGCCAGCAGTACCGGGGGGATATTGGAGCAGTTCTTC
>TRBJ2-3|NA|NA|TRBV6-1
CASRTPERRDTQYF
TGTGCCAGCAGGACCCCCGAGCGGCGGGATACGCAGTATTTT
>TRBJ2-7|NA|TRBD2|TRBV20-1
CSAGTSGRTGQYF
TGCAGTGCTGGGACTAGCGGGAGGACTGGGCAGTACTTC
>TRBJ2-2|many|NA|TRBV4-3
CASSQEGLYTGELFF
TGCGCCAGCAGCCAAGAGGGACTCTACACCGGGGAGCTGTTTTTT
>TRBJ2-5|few|TRBD2|TRBV11-2
CASSSGSGMQETQYF
TGTGCCAGCAGCTCCGGAAGCGGGATGCAAGAGACCCAGTACTTC
>TRBJ2-1|few|TRBD2|TRBV30
CAWSGISGGGYNEQFF
TGTGCCTGGAGTGGGATCAGCGGGGGGGGCTACAATGAGCAGTTCTTC
>TRBJ2-6|few|NA|TRBV29-1
CSVEGRTSGANVLTF
TGCAGCGTTGAAGGGCGGACGTCTGGGGCCAACGTCCTGACTTTC
>TRBJ1-5|NA|TRBD1|TRBV20-1
CSARPGTGYQPQHF
TGCAGTGCTAGACCCGGGACAGGTTATCAGCCCCAGCATTTT
>TRBJ2-7|many|NA|TRBV5-6
CASSLGSGEQYF
TGTGCCAGCAGCTTAGGATCAGGCGAGCAGTACTTC
>TRBJ2-7|NA|NA|TRBV29-1
CSFFTCYEQYF
TGCAGCTTTTTTACATGCTACGAGCAGTACTTC
>TRBJ2-7|NA|TRBD2|TRBV27
CASSSDRSGSSYEQYF
TGTGCCAGCAGTTCGGACCGTAGCGGGTCTTCCTACGAGCAGTACTTC
>TRBJ1-2|NA|NA|TRBV2
CASSESPYGYTF
TGTGCCAGCAGTGAGAGCCCCTATGGCTACACCTTC
>TRBJ1-4|NA|TRBD1|TRBV18
CASSPTTGGTSNEKLFF
TGTGCCAGCTCACCGACGACAGGGGGAACAAGTAATGAAAAACTGTTTTTT
>TRBJ1-1|few|NA|TRBV28
CASTRFARRQTNTEAFF
TGTGCCAGCACCCGGTTCGCCAGGCGACAGACGAACACTGAAGCTTTCTTT
>TRBJ1-1|NA|NA|TRBV29-1
CSVFGIDKNTEAFF
TGCAGCGTCTTCGGGATCGACAAGAACACTGAAGCTTTCTTT
>TRBJ1-4|few|NA|TRBV29-1
CSAKSFSTNEKLFF
TGCAGCGCAAAGTCGTTTTCAACTAATGAAAAACTGTTTTTT
>TRBJ2-3|NA|TRBD2|TRBV4-1
CASSQVSGAFTDTQYF
TGCGCCAGCAGCCAAGTGAGCGGGGCCTTCACAGATACGCAGTATTTT
>TRBJ2-7|few|NA|TRBV20-1
CSAGKQLGNYEQYF
TGCAGTGCTGGGAAGCAACTAGGAAACTACGAGCAGTACTTC
>TRBJ2-5|few|TRBD2|TRBV28
CASSSGLAGVKQETQYF
TGTGCCAGCAGTTCGGGACTAGCGGGGGTGAAACAAGAGACCCAGTACTTC
>TRBJ1-4|few|TRBD1|TRBV6-9
CASRRRQGPGEKLFF
TGTGCCAGCAGGAGACGACAGGGGCCAGGGGAAAAACTGTTTTTT
>TRBJ2-5|NA|TRBD2|TRBV6-6
CASSRIGRGRGETQYF
TGTGCCAGCAGTAGGATAGGGAGGGGTCGAGGAGAGACCCAGTACTTC
>TRBJ1-6|NA|NA|TRBV30
CAWDRDGRSLHF
TGTGCCTGGGACCGGGACGGTCGATCCCTCCACTTT
>TRBJ2-5|NA|NA|TRBV29-1
CSVATVREETQYF
TGCAGCGTTGCAACGGTCAGAGAAGAGACCCAGTACTTC
>TRBJ1-1|NA|NA|TRBV7-9
CASSNGRTEAFF
TGTGCCAGCAGTAACGGAAGAACTGAAGCTTTCTTT
>TRBJ2-1|NA|TRBD1|TRBV4-3
CASSQGTGAVGNEQFF
TGCGCCAGCAGCCAAGGGACAGGGGCGGTCGGTAATGAGCAGTTCTTC
>TRBJ2-5|NA|TRBD2|TRBV28
CASSLSASGGPSLETQYF
TGTGCCAGCAGTTTATCGGCTAGCGGGGGGCCGTCCTTAGAGACCCAGTACTTC
>TRBJ1-5|many|NA|TRBV7-2
CASRQDSNQPQHF
TGTGCCAGCAGACAGGATAGCAATCAGCCCCAGCATTTT
>TRBJ1-1|few|TRBD1|TRBV29-1
CSVTGDAFF
TGCAGCGTAACAGGGGATGCTTTCTTT
>TRBJ2-7|NA|NA|TRBV9
CASSVGPSEAYEQYF
TGTGCCAGCAGCGTAGGGCCTAGCGAAGCCTACGAGCAGTACTTC
>TRBJ1-2|few|NA|TRBV7-9
CASSHNRHQEGYTF
TGTGCCAGCAGCCACAATCGGCACCAGGAGGGCTACACCTTC
>TRBJ2-5|NA|NA|TRBV4-3
CASSQVGGRETQYF
TGCGCCAGCAGCCAAGTTGGGGGGAGGGAGACCCAGTACTTC
>TRBJ2-3|few|TRBD1|TRBV28
CASSRDRGRTDTQYF
TGTGCCAGCAGTAGGGACAGGGGGCGAACAGATACGCAGTATTTT
>TRBJ2-7|NA|NA|TRBV6-4
CASSGQVGAGVYEQYF
TGTGCCAGCAGTGGGCAGGTAGGGGCCGGGGTCTACGAGCAGTACTTC
>TRBJ1-2|many|TRBD1|TRBV5-1
CASSLDRGYGYTF
TGCGCCAGCAGCTTGGACAGGGGCTATGGCTACACCTTC
>TRBJ2-3|NA|TRBD2|TRBV12-3/TRBV12-4
CASSSPTSGFTDTQYF
TGTGCCAGCAGTTCCCCGACTAGCGGGTTCACAGATACGCAGTATTTT
>TRBJ2-3|NA|TRBD2|TRBV12-3/TRBV12-4
CASRTTSGGAEDTQYF
TGTGCCAGCAGAACAACTAGCGGGGGGGCCGAAGATACGCAGTATTTT
>TRBJ1-3|NA|TRBD1|TRBV7-2
CASSPTGRNTIYF
TGTGCCAGCAGCCCGACAGGGAGAAACACCATATATTTT
>TRBJ2-5|many|NA|TRBV20-1
CSASSRVGWETQYF
TGCAGTGCTAGTTCCAGGGTAGGATGGGAGACCCAGTACTTC
>TRBJ2-4|few|NA|TRBV20-1
CSARRRDGKNIQYF
TGCAGTGCTAGACGACGGGACGGAAAAAACATTCAGTACTTC
>TRBJ2-1|few|NA|TRBV14
CASSPAGTPLNEQFF
TGTGCCAGCAGCCCAGCCGGGACCCCTCTCAATGAGCAGTTCTTC
>TRBJ1-1|NA|NA|TRBV2
CASSEMIGNTEAFF
TGTGCCAGCAGTGAGATGATTGGGAACACTGAAGCTTTCTTT
>TRBJ1-1|few|TRBD1|TRBV6-5
CASSYRAGGTEAFF
TGTGCCAGCAGTTACAGGGCAGGGGGCACTGAAGCTTTCTTT